This note documents a single TCR beta chain sequence. What it binds is not known. The sample holds other DNA sequences that translate to the same CDR3. The method was immunoSEQ multiplex PCR; TCRdb's version includes in-frame clones alone and lacks a portion of them. The profile shows roughly 120,000 clones, about 92% of them singletons. These data are taken from a study of T cell responses to AZD1222 COVID-19 vaccine. Study-wide results and limits: Most donors were white British, females outnumbered males, and clonal diversity was possibly underestimated. Seropositivity was recorded at baseline in only 5 or 6 AZD1222 recipients.

Second doses were pooled across both intervals (about 4 or about 12 weeks). The input for sequencing was peripheral blood, taken 28 days after the second AZD1222 dose. This receptor was obtained from an adult who received the AZD1222 COVID-19 vaccine.

The CDR3 here is CASSLDRDQPQHF. The CDR3 DNA reads TGTGCCAGCAGCCTCGACAGGGATCAGCCCCAGCATTTT. The chain is built from TRBV7-2 and TRBJ1-5; TRBD1 agrees at 7 bases. Germline-derived CDR1 and CDR2 are SGHTA and FQGNSA. Trimming cost V 5 bases and J 5 bases; bases outside gene matches: 3. The CDR3 is 13 residues long.